This TCR beta chain was profiled in a study of shared clonotypes between healthy human individuals. At the level of the study: A couple of women and three men aged 18 to 49 made up the donors.

The CDR3 has 12 amino acids. Germline CDR1 and CDR2: MNHNY and SVGAGI (reference sequence). Trimming removed 6 bases at V and 8 bases at J, with 11 bases between. TCRdb's table, derived via immunoSEQ multiplex PCR, lists solely in-frame clones and lacks some. The sample holds 2 million to 3 million clones, approximately 94% seen once. What was sequenced was naive CD4+ T cells from PBMCs. As for subset: CD45RA+ positively selected. V and J are TRBV6-6 and TRBJ2-1; D uncertain. The receptor comes from a man between 18 and 35 years old in good health. Some clones in this sample may be carry-over from other donors' samples. CDR3 sequence (DNA): TGTGCCAGCAGCCCTGCGGCGTATGAGCAGTTCTTC. This gives the protein CASSPAAYEQFF.